Each of the 29 T cell receptor beta chains below was sequenced from the same sample in a study of T cell repertoires in aging, cancer and after chemotherapy. Multiplex touch-down PCR with TRB-A/B primers amplified rearranged V-D-J TRB sequences. TCRdb independently ran MiXCR on the multiplex PCR reads; one entry per CDR3 protein. The sample includes about 11,000 distinct CDR3 sequences, approximately 29% of them seen just once. Peripheral blood genomic DNA, not sorted cells or RNA, was the template. The sample taken for sequencing was blood. The receptors derive from a human donor in good health. The donor label of this sample is uncertain.

This clonotype is termed medium-sized. V gene TRBV19 combines with J gene TRBJ2-6, with D unclear. The CDR3 has 18 amino acids. Germline-derived CDR1 and CDR2 are LNHDA and SQIVND (reference sequence). V was clipped by 6 bases and J by 1 base, with 19 bases between them. CDR3 loop: CASREYDIGRSGANVLTF. The CDR3 DNA is TGTGCCAGTAGGGAATACGACATCGGGCGGTCTGGGGCCAACGTCCTGACTTTC.

J is TRBJ2-6 and V is TRBV14; no clear D. The CDR3 length is 14 residues. V dropped 1 base and J dropped 0 bases, with 1 base sitting between them. Germline lookup yields CDR1 SGHDN and CDR2 FVKESK. In nucleotides, the CDR3 is TGTGCCAGCAGCCAAGGCTCTGGGGCCAACGTCCTGACTTTC. It encodes CASSQGSGANVLTF.

The V and J genes are TRBV7-6 and TRBJ1-3, with D possibly being TRBD1 (6 bases). V was pared by 1 base and J by 0 bases, with 13 bases between. This CDR3 has 17 amino acids. Germline CDR1 SGHVS, CDR2 FNYEAQ. In DNA, the CDR3 is TGTGCCAGCAGCTTAGGGGTGCGACAGGCCTCTGGAAACACCATATATTTT. Amino acid sequence: CASSLGVRQASGNTIYF.

In this sample, this clonotype is medium-sized. V is TRBV6-1 and J is TRBJ1-2, with D perhaps TRBD1 (5 bases). From germline, CDR1 is MNHNS and CDR2 SASEGT. This CDR3 has 17 amino acids. V lost 0 bases, J lost 2 bases, and 16 bases lay in between. CDR3 nucleotides: TGTGCCAGCAGTGAAGCTGCGGGCTTGGAGGGGAACTATGGCTACACCTTC. Translation gives CASSEAAGLEGNYGYTF.

This chain uses TRBV29-1 with TRBJ1-1; D not certain. This CDR3 contains 14 residues. V shed 3 bases and J shed 0 bases, with 11 bases lying between them. CDR1 and CDR2 from the germline V gene are SQVTM and ANQGSEA. The CDR3 DNA reads as TGCAGCGTTGATCCCGGTGGGGTGAACACTGAAGCTTTCTTT. This sequence encodes CSVDPGGVNTEAFF.

This clonotype has a handful of counts. The V gene is TRBV30, the J gene TRBJ1-2, with a possible D match to TRBD1 (6 bases). Germline CDR1 reads GTSNPN; CDR2 reads SVGIG (reference sequence). The germline V and J ends were trimmed by 3 bases and 0 bases, with 20 bases remaining between them. This CDR3 is built from 17 residues. CDR3: CAWRTGPTLPTNYGYTF. The CDR3 DNA follows: TGTGCCTGGAGGACAGGCCCTACCCTCCCAACTAACTATGGCTACACCTTC.

This clonotype was seen more than once but under ten times. The chain has TRBV12-3 or TRBV12-4 and TRBJ2-3; 7 bases map to TRBD2. The V and J ends lost 3 bases and 5 bases, in that order; junction bases with no gene match: 8. This CDR3 region has 15 residues. CDR3 in amino acids: CASSLVGGPGDTQYF. CDR3 bases: TGTGCCAGCAGTTTGGTGGGAGGGCCTGGAGATACGCAGTATTTT.

By frequency in the sample, this clonotype is medium-sized. The chain joins TRBV5-4 to TRBJ2-3, with D perhaps TRBD1 (6 bases). Germline V CDR1 and CDR2: SGHNT, YYREEE (reference sequence). The CDR3 sequence is 15 residues long. Trimming took 5 bases from V and 0 from J, leaving 13 bases between them. In nucleotides, the CDR3 is TGTGCCAGCAGTCGACATGGGACAAGCACAGATACGCAGTATTTT. It is translated as CASSRHGTSTDTQYF. The variable domain in full, with the rest retrieved from reference TRBV5-4 and TRBJ2-3, is ETGVTQSPTHLIKTRGQQVTLRCSSQSGHNTVSWYQQALGQGPQFIFQYYREEENGRGNFPPRFSGLQFPNYSSELNVNALELDDSALYLCASSRHGTSTDTQYFGPGTRLTVL.

This clonotype is termed medium-sized. The gene calls are TRBV29-1 and TRBJ2-3; 7 bases agree with TRBD2. This CDR3 contains 16 residues. V trimming: 5 bases; J trimming: 0 bases; junction bases outside the gene matches: 11. CDR1 is SQVTM and CDR2 is ANQGSEA in the germline V gene. The CDR3 DNA follows: TGCAGCGTTCAGCGTATGGCGGGGGTAAGCACAGATACGCAGTATTTT. Encoded protein: CSVQRMAGVSTDTQYF.

By share, this clonotype ranks as medium-sized. The chain links TRBV6-1 to TRBJ1-2; D is unclear. This CDR3 is built from 13 residues. V lost 2 bases and J 0 bases, leaving 4 bases between the germline ends. Germline CDR1 MNHNS, CDR2 SASEGT. The CDR3 bases are TGTGCCAGCAGTGAACGGGCTAACTATGGCTACACCTTC. It encodes CASSERANYGYTF.

The sample holds one count of this clonotype. This may arise from a read error, as a much more abundant clone is one base away. The V gene is TRBV6-5, the J gene TRBJ2-1; a weak D match, TRBD2 (6 bases). CDR1 and CDR2 (germline): MNHEY, SVGAGI. The length of the CDR3 is 15 residues. Written as DNA, the CDR3 is TGTGCCAGCAGTCACTCGAAGGGCGGGGCTGCTGAGCAGTTCTTC. This gives the protein CASSHSKGGAAEQFF.

This clonotype appeared a few times. V usage is TRBV19 and J usage is TRBJ1-2; 7 nucleotides align to TRBD1. This CDR3 has 16 residues. Germline V CDR1 and CDR2: LNHDA, SQIVND (reference sequence). The V gene end was trimmed by 4 bases and the J gene end by 4 bases; junction bases not matched to a gene: 12. The CDR3 spells CASSSYRDRQLYGYTF. The CDR3, as DNA: TGTGCCAGTAGTAGTTATCGGGACAGACAACTCTATGGCTACACCTTC.

This clonotype is labeled as medium-sized. This chain connects TRBV6-5 to TRBJ2-3; TRBD2 matches at 10 bases. Germline loops: CDR1 MNHEY, CDR2 SVGAGI. CDR3 length: 16 residues. V was clipped by 0 bases and J by 5 bases; unmatched bases: 5. CDR3 nucleotide sequence: TGTGCCAGCAGTTACTCGAAGCGGGGGGGCCGAGATACGCAGTATTTT. The encoded protein is CASSYSKRGGRDTQYF.

The J gene is TRBJ2-7, the V gene TRBV6-2 or TRBV6-3; 9 bases fit TRBD1. CDR3 size: 14 residues. Per germline, CDR1 MNHEY and CDR2 SVGEGT. V was clipped by 10 bases and J by 3 bases; unmatched bases: 10. The CDR3 here is CATEGTGLIYEQYF. The CDR3, as DNA: TGTGCCACCGAAGGGACAGGGTTGATCTACGAGCAGTACTTC.

This clonotype was observed a few times. V and J are TRBV6-5 and TRBJ1-2; D gene ambiguous. The CDR3 is 12 residues long. The V and J ends lost 2 bases and 5 bases respectively, with 6 bases between them. Germline V gives CDR1 MNHEY, CDR2 SVGAGI. The CDR3 region is CASSYDGYGYTF. CDR3 DNA sequence: TGTGCCAGCAGTTACGATGGTTATGGCTACACCTTC.

This clonotype was observed a single time. The chain couples TRBV5-6 to TRBJ1-2, with D hard to call. The ends were cut back, 0 bases at V and 3 bases at J, with 9 bases in the middle. CDR3 length equals 14 residues. Germline values: CDR1 SGHDT, CDR2 YYEEEE. CDR3: CASSLGRVDYGYTF. The CDR3 DNA is TGTGCCAGCAGCTTGGGTAGGGTCGACTATGGCTACACCTTC.

This clonotype rates as medium-sized (0.01 to 0.1%). The J gene is TRBJ1-4, the V gene TRBV7-6; maybe TRBD1 (6 bases). The V gene lost 3 bases and the J gene lost 2 bases, with 7 bases spanning the gap. CDR3 size: 14 residues. Germline CDR1 is SGHVS and CDR2 is FNYEAQ. CDR3 loop: CASSFTGTNEKLFF. The CDR3 DNA reads as TGTGCCAGCAGCTTCACAGGGACTAATGAAAAACTGTTTTTT. The whole variable domain, remainder taken from reference TRBV7-6 and TRBJ1-4, is GAGVSQSPRYKVTKRGQDVALRCDPISGHVSLYWYRQALGQGPEFLTYFNYEAQQDKSGLPNDRFSAERPEGSISTLTIQRTEQRDSAMYRCASSFTGTNEKLFFGSGTQLSVL.

CDR3 residues: CASSAWPSNYGYTF. CDR3 coding DNA: TGTGCCAGCAGCGCCTGGCCCTCTAACTATGGCTACACCTTC. The chain recombines TRBV5-8 with TRBJ1-2; D gene ambiguous. The CDR3 totals 14 residues. Trimming removed 4 bases from V and 0 bases from J, with 10 bases in between. In germline, CDR1 is SGHTS, CDR2 YDEGEE.

Concerning this clonotype: A read error is possible here, since a much larger clone lies one base away. The genes are TRBV29-1 and TRBJ2-5, with no clear D. V was clipped by 2 bases and J by 2 bases, with 6 bases between them. Germline V gene lookup returns CDR1 SQVTM and CDR2 ANQGSEA. This CDR3 comprises 12 residues. CDR3 protein: CSVESEQETQYF. CDR3 DNA: TGCAGCGTTGAATCCGAGCAAGAGACCCAGTACTTC.

The chain uses TRBV20-1 and TRBJ2-3, with no clear D. The CDR3 has 13 residues. V lost 6 bases and J 0 bases, leaving 10 bases between the germline ends. The germline V gene encodes CDR1 DFQATT and CDR2 SNEGSKA (reference sequence). The CDR3 loop reads CSARKGSTDTQYF. CDR3 DNA: TGCAGTGCCAGAAAGGGTAGCACAGATACGCAGTATTTT.

This clonotype showed up just a few times. The gene calls are TRBV14 and TRBJ1-2; the D gene is possibly TRBD1 (6 bases). V lost 0 bases and J lost 3, with 11 bases in between. The CDR3 runs 15 residues. Germline CDR1 and CDR2: SGHDN and FVKESK. Written as DNA, the CDR3 is TGTGCCAGCAGCCAAGAATCGGGGGCGGACTATGGCTACACCTTC. Protein: CASSQESGADYGYTF.

The chain recombines TRBV15 with TRBJ1-5, with D maybe TRBD1 (5 bases). The CDR3 extends over 13 amino acids. Germline CDR1 and CDR2: LNHNV and YYDKDF (reference sequence). Trimming left V 0 bases short and J 10 bases short, with 10 bases between. CDR3 nucleotides: TGTGCCACCAGCAGAGAACAGGCTAGACCCCAGCATTTT. This sequence encodes CATSREQARPQHF.

The chain carries TRBV30 and TRBJ2-7; D perhaps matches TRBD1 (6 bases). Trimming removed 2 bases at V and 6 bases at J, with 11 bases between. This CDR3 region has 12 residues. Per the germline V gene, CDR1 is GTSNPN and CDR2 is SVGIG (reference sequence). The CDR3 protein is CAWSYQGTEQYF. The DNA for the CDR3 is TGTGCCTGGAGTTACCAGGGGACCGAGCAGTACTTC.

The chain has TRBV5-4 and TRBJ1-3; a weak D match, TRBD1 (6 bases). The CDR3 loop spans 14 amino acids. Germline V gene data show CDR1 as SGHNT and CDR2 as YYREEE (reference sequence). Between the trimmed V and J ends, which lost 2 bases and 4 bases, there was a span of 10 bases. CDR3 protein: CASSLRGAGNTIYF. The CDR3, as DNA: TGTGCCAGCAGCTTACGGGGGGCAGGAAACACCATATATTTT.

This chain connects TRBV6-5 to TRBJ1-6; D unclear. The CDR3 is made up of 14 amino acids. V was trimmed by 5 bases and J by 7 bases, leaving 12 bases between them. Germline assignment: CDR1 MNHEY and CDR2 SVGAGI. The CDR3 coding sequence is TGTGCCAGCAGTCCTCCGGACGGGAATTCACCCCTCCACTTT. This sequence encodes CASSPPDGNSPLHF.

By share, this clonotype ranks as large. The genes are TRBV6-5 and TRBJ2-1; 8 bases are shared with TRBD2. The CDR3 length is 14 residues. Looked up from germline, CDR1 is MNHEY and CDR2 is SVGAGI. V lost 5 bases, J lost 0 bases, and 0 bases stayed unmatched. CDR3 bases: TGTGCCAGCAGTAGCGGGAGCTCCTACAATGAGCAGTTCTTC. This codes for CASSSGSSYNEQFF.

The J gene is TRBJ2-6, the V gene TRBV4-3; D remains unclear. Germline lookup yields CDR1 LGHNA and CDR2 YSLEER. The V end lost 1 base, the J end lost 1 base, and 5 bases lay between the germline ends. This CDR3 has 15 residues. The CDR3 protein is CASSQGGSGANVLTF. The CDR3 DNA reads TGCGCCAGCAGCCAAGGCGGTTCTGGGGCCAACGTCCTGACTTTC.

By frequency in the sample, this clonotype is medium-sized (0.01 to 0.1%). The CDR3 nucleotides are TGTGCCTGGAGCGGACTAGCTAATGAGCAGTTCTTC. It codes for CAWSGLANEQFF. V usage is TRBV30 and J usage is TRBJ2-1, with 8 bases lining up with TRBD2. V lost 3 bases and J lost 7; bases outside the gene matches: 2. CDR1 and CDR2 (germline): GTSNPN, SVGIG (reference sequence). The CDR3 extends over 12 amino acids. Variable domain in full (rest from reference TRBV30 and TRBJ2-1): SQTIHQWPATLVQPVGSPLSLECTVEGTSNPNLYWYRQAAGRGLQLLFYSVGIGQISSEVPQNLSASRPQDRQFILSSKKLLLSDSGFYLCAWSGLANEQFFGPGTRLTVL.

This chain links TRBV6-5 with TRBJ2-1; 8 nucleotides match TRBD1. The V gene's germline CDR1 is MNHEY and CDR2 SVGAGI. CDR3 length: 14 residues. Trimming cost V 7 bases and J 9 bases; bases outside gene matches: 11. The CDR3 reads CASNPGTGPSEQFF. DNA of the CDR3: TGTGCCAGCAATCCCGGGACAGGCCCAAGTGAGCAGTTCTTC.